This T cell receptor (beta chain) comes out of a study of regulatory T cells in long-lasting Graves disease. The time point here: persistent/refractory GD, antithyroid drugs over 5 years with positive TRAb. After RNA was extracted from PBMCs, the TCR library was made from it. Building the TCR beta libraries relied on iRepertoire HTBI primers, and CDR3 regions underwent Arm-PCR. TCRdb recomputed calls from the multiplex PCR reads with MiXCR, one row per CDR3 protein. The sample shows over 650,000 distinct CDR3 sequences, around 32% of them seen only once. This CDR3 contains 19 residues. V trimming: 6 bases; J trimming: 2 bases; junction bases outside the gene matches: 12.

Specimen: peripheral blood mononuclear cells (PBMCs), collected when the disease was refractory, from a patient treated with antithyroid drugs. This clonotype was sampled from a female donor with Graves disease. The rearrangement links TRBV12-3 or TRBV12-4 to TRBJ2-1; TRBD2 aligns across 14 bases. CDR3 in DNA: TGTGCCAGCAGCCCCCTTCAGACTAGCGGGAGGGCGACCTACAATGAGCAGTTCTTC. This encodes CASSPLQTSGRATYNEQFF.